The 27 T cell receptor beta chains reported below all come from one sample, sequenced in a study of cytotoxic CD8 clonotypes in ibrutinib-treated CLL. Method: immunoSEQ multiplex PCR; TCRdb's copy keeps in-frame clones and lacks some. The profile shows 20,000 to 25,000 clones, 68% of them singletons. Specimen: PBMCs, collected after 24 months of ibrutinib treatment. The receptors here all came from a human donor with chronic lymphocytic leukemia.

This chain links TRBV28 with TRBJ2-7; possibly TRBD1 for D (5 bases). This CDR3 has 16 amino acids. V lost 2 bases and J 0 bases, leaving 14 bases between the germline ends. CDR1 and CDR2 from the germline V gene are MDHEN and SYDVKM. CDR3 nucleotide sequence: TGTGCCAGCAGTTTAGGTTACGGCAGGGTCTCCTACGAGCAGTACTTC. It codes for CASSLGYGRVSYEQYF.

This clone is large (0.1 to 1%) in the sample. The rearrangement links TRBV2 to TRBJ2-2; 9 bases align to TRBD1. J was trimmed by 0 bases and V by 5 bases; bases with no gene match: 4. Germline V gives CDR1 SNHLY, CDR2 FYNNEI. The CDR3 consists of 16 residues. This chain's CDR3 is CASSMDRGTNTGELFF. In nucleotides, the CDR3 is TGTGCCAGCAGTATGGACAGGGGAACGAACACCGGGGAGCTGTTTTTT.

The chain joins TRBV9 to TRBJ1-5; 7 positions agree with TRBD1. The CDR3 runs 15 residues. From germline, CDR1 is SGDLS and CDR2 YYNGEE. V trimming: 4 bases; J trimming: 5 bases; junction bases outside the gene matches: 9. The CDR3 sequence: CASSYGQDGDQPQHF. For the CDR3, the DNA is TGTGCCAGCAGCTATGGACAGGACGGGGATCAGCCCCAGCATTTT. Combining the CDR3 with reference TRBV9 and TRBJ1-5 gives the whole variable domain DSGVTQTPKHLITATGQRVTLRCSPRSGDLSVYWYQQSLDQGLQFLIQYYNGEERAKGNILERFSAQQFPDLHSELNLSSLELGDSALYFCASSYGQDGDQPQHFGDGTRLSIL.

V usage is TRBV5-8 and J usage is TRBJ2-5; D possibly corresponds to TRBD1 (7 bases). In germline, CDR1 is SGHTS, CDR2 YDEGEE. This CDR3 is 12 amino acids long. V lost 2 bases, J lost 7 bases, and 9 bases lay in between. CDR3 residues: CASSFQGGTQYF. The CDR3, as DNA: TGTGCCAGCAGCTTTCAGGGGGGGACCCAGTACTTC.

The chain uses TRBV5-6 and TRBJ2-5, with D possibly matching TRBD2 (6 bases). This CDR3 has 14 residues. V was cut by 0 bases and J by 2 bases, with 8 bases left in between. Per germline, CDR1 SGHDT and CDR2 YYEEEE. The CDR3 sequence is CASSLAGGQETQYF. The CDR3 coding sequence is TGTGCCAGCAGCTTGGCCGGGGGACAAGAGACCCAGTACTTC. The full variable domain, in which reference TRBV5-6 and TRBJ2-5 provide the parts outside the CDR3, is DAGVTQSPTHLIKTRGQQVTLRCSPKSGHDTVSWYQQALGQGPQFIFQYYEEEERQRGNFPDRFSGHQFPNYSSELNVNALLLGDSALYLCASSLAGGQETQYFGPGTRLLVL.

This chain joins TRBV7-9 and TRBJ2-1; TRBD2 is a possible D gene (6 bases). The germline V gene has CDR1 SEHNR and CDR2 FQNEAQ (reference sequence). Trimming cost V 5 bases and J 0 bases, with 17 bases left between them. The CDR3 loop spans 17 amino acids. The DNA of the CDR3 is TGTGCCAGCAGCCGAACCTTGCCGGGGGTCTCCTACAATGAGCAGTTCTTC. Encoded protein: CASSRTLPGVSYNEQFF.

By share, this clone counts as medium-sized (0.01 to 0.1%). The identical CDR3 is also encoded by other nucleotide sequences in the sample. V and J are TRBV4-1 and TRBJ2-3; D ambiguous. V lost 0 bases, J lost 4 bases, and 8 bases lay in between. Germline V CDR1 and CDR2: MGHRA, YSYEKL. The CDR3 length is 14 residues. CDR3 amino acids: CASSQDIGADTQYF. CDR3 bases: TGCGCCAGCAGCCAAGATATCGGAGCAGATACGCAGTATTTT.

In its sample, this clone was seen many times. The chain joins TRBV7-6 to TRBJ1-1, with D possibly TRBD1 on 5 matching bases. Trimming cost V 6 bases and J 0 bases, with 14 bases left between them. The CDR3 runs to 15 residues. The V gene's germline CDR1 is SGHVS and CDR2 FNYEAQ. The chain's CDR3 is CASSFGDGMNTEAFF. The CDR3 DNA reads as TGTGCCAGCAGTTTTGGGGACGGCATGAACACTGAAGCTTTCTTT.

The chain carries TRBV5-1 and TRBJ1-2, with D possibly matching TRBD1 (6 bases). With 0 bases removed from V and 4 bases from J, the gap between germline ends came to 13 bases. This CDR3 is built from 15 residues. The germline V gene encodes CDR1 SGHRS and CDR2 YFSETQ. In nucleotides, the CDR3 is TGCGCCAGCAGCTTGGAGGGGGGGTCCTCCTATGGCTACACCTTC. Its translation is CASSLEGGSSYGYTF.

The chain has TRBV29-1 and TRBJ1-2; TRBD1 aligns across 10 bases. CDR3 length equals 13 residues. Germline V CDR1 and CDR2: SQVTM, ANQGSEA. V lost 8 bases and J lost 1; bases outside the gene matches: 4. DNA for the CDR3: TGCAGCATCCGGACAGGGGGTAACTATGGCTACACCTTC. Translated: CSIRTGGNYGYTF.

The chain employs TRBV5-6 and TRBJ2-5, with D hard to call. V was pared by 5 bases and J by 1 base, with 9 bases between. CDR1 and CDR2 (germline): SGHDT, YYEEEE. The CDR3 is made up of 13 amino acids. For the CDR3, the DNA is TGTGCCAGCAGATCCGGACCCCAAGAGACCCAGTACTTC. Translated: CASRSGPQETQYF.

The chain links TRBV29-1 to TRBJ2-1; D may match TRBD1 or TRBD2 (5 bases each). The CDR3 is 14 amino acids. The ends were cut back, 4 bases at V and 7 bases at J, with 17 bases in the middle. Looked up from germline, CDR1 is SQVTM and CDR2 is ANQGSEA. As DNA, the CDR3 is TGCAGCGTTGGAGTTTGGGGGTTGGGAAATGAGCAGTTCTTC. Its protein is CSVGVWGLGNEQFF.

In its sample, this clone was seen a few times. The rearrangement uses TRBV7-8 and TRBJ1-3; 9 bases are a match to TRBD1. Losses at the gene ends were 2 bases for V and 3 bases for J; bases not matched to a gene: 5. Germline CDR1 reads SGHVS; CDR2 reads FQNEAQ. The CDR3 spans 16 residues. CDR3 region: CASSLRQGVDGNTIYF. The CDR3 nucleotides read TGTGCCAGCAGCTTACGACAGGGGGTTGATGGAAACACCATATATTTT.

The chain joins TRBV29-1 to TRBJ2-3; TRBD1 matches 7 bases. From germline, CDR1 is SQVTM and CDR2 ANQGSEA. V lost 7 bases to trimming and J lost 0 bases; unmatched junction nucleotides: 7. The CDR3 is 14 amino acids. The CDR3 coding sequence is TGCAGCGGTGATACAGGGGAGAGCACAGATACGCAGTATTTT. Translating gives CSGDTGESTDTQYF.

This clone is classed as medium-sized. V and J are TRBV19 and TRBJ1-2; 8 bases map to TRBD1. The CDR3 has 16 residues. Germline V lookup: CDR1 LNHDA, CDR2 SQIVND (reference sequence). The junction had 13 bases not matched to a gene; V was cut back by 5 bases and J by 5 bases. This CDR3 is CASSSGQGEPIYGYTF. In DNA form, the CDR3 reads TGTGCCAGTAGTTCCGGACAGGGAGAGCCTATATATGGCTACACCTTC.

This sequence joins TRBV6-1 and TRBJ1-2, with 9 bases identical to TRBD1. V lost 0 bases to trimming and J lost 4 bases; unmatched junction nucleotides: 6. The CDR3 is made up of 16 amino acids. CDR1 is MNHNS, CDR2 SASEGT, per germline. CDR3 DNA: TGTGCCAGCAGTGAAGCGGGGACAGGGAGTCCCTATGGCTACACCTTC. This codes for CASSEAGTGSPYGYTF.

V usage is TRBV14 and J usage is TRBJ1-6; D call uncertain. Trimming cost V 1 base and J 9 bases, with 10 bases left between them. From germline, CDR1 is SGHDN and CDR2 FVKESK. CDR3 length: 14 residues. CDR3 sequence (DNA): TGTGCCAGCAGCCAAGTCACCGCATTTTCACCCCTCCACTTT. It translates to CASSQVTAFSPLHF.

The CDR3 is CASSPPSMDSPLHF. As DNA, the CDR3 is TGTGCCAGCTCACCACCCTCTATGGATTCACCCCTCCACTTT. The chain employs TRBV18 and TRBJ1-6; the D is unclear. This CDR3 has 14 residues. Germline V gives CDR1 KGHSH, CDR2 LQKENI. The ends were cut back, 0 bases at V and 8 bases at J, with 8 bases in the middle. The whole variable domain, filled in from reference TRBV18 and TRBJ1-6, reads NAGVMQNPRHLVRRRGQEARLRCSPMKGHSHVYWYRQLPEEGLKFMVYLQKENIIDESGMPKERFSAEFPKEGPSILRIQQVVRGDSAAYFCASSPPSMDSPLHFGNGTRLTVT.

The chain is built from TRBV10-3 and TRBJ2-3; D remains ambiguous. The CDR3 is 15 amino acids. Germline CDR1 and CDR2: ENHRY and SYGVKD. V gave up 0 bases and J gave up 6 bases, with 13 bases separating them. CDR3: CAISESKDQQDTQYF. As DNA, the CDR3 is TGTGCCATCAGTGAGTCGAAGGATCAACAGGATACGCAGTATTTT.

V usage is TRBV27 and J usage is TRBJ1-1, with D possibly matching TRBD1 (5 bases). The germline V gene has CDR1 MNHEY and CDR2 SMNVEV (reference sequence). Between the trimmed V and J ends, which lost 8 bases and 6 bases, there was a span of 19 bases. The CDR3 has 14 amino acids. CDR3 loop: CASREGSEGAEAFF. DNA of the CDR3: TGTGCCAGCCGGGAAGGGTCAGAAGGGGCTGAAGCTTTCTTT.

V is TRBV5-4 and J is TRBJ1-1; 10 nucleotides agree with TRBD1. Germline V CDR1 and CDR2: SGHNT, YYREEE (reference sequence). The CDR3 covers 16 residues. The V segment lost 4 bases and the J segment 0 bases; nucleotides outside the gene matches: 6. For the CDR3, the DNA is TGTGCCAGCAGCCAGGACAGGGGGGCCATGAACACTGAAGCTTTCTTT. Amino acid sequence: CASSQDRGAMNTEAFF.

The count of this clone is one. The chain uses TRBV9 and TRBJ2-3; D gene unclear. The CDR3 loop spans 13 amino acids. V was trimmed by 2 bases and J by 4 bases, leaving 8 bases between them. Germline V gives CDR1 SGDLS, CDR2 YYNGEE. Here the CDR3 reads CASSVGIPDTQYF. CDR3 DNA: TGTGCCAGCAGCGTGGGGATCCCAGATACGCAGTATTTT.

This clone was counted a few times. This rearrangement joins TRBV12-5 to TRBJ1-6; TRBD1 agrees at 12 bases. This CDR3 comprises 14 residues. Losses at the gene ends were 6 bases for V and 12 bases for J; bases not matched to a gene: 6. Germline V lookup: CDR1 LGHNT, CDR2 FRNRAP. The CDR3 DNA reads TGTGCTAGTGGACCGGGACAGGGGGCTGGACCCCTCCACTTT. It yields the protein CASGPGQGAGPLHF. The full variable domain, rest sourced from reference TRBV12-5 and TRBJ1-6, is DARVTQTPRHKVTEMGQEVTMRCQPILGHNTVFWYRQTMMQGLELLAYFRNRAPLDDSGMPKDRFSAEMPDATLATLKIQPSEPRDSAVYFCASGPGQGAGPLHFGNGTRLTVT.

The DNA of the CDR3 is TGTGCCAGCAGTCGAGGGGGGGTTCCCACAGATACGCAGTATTTT. This codes for CASSRGGVPTDTQYF. The rearrangement uses TRBV13 and TRBJ2-3; weak D call: TRBD2 (7 bases). The CDR3 is 15 residues long. V lost 6 bases to trimming and J lost 2 bases, with 15 bases between them. Germline CDR1 and CDR2: PRHDT and FYEKMQ (reference sequence).

V usage is TRBV6-1 and J usage is TRBJ1-4; the D is unclear. The CDR3 is 16 residues long. The ends were cut back, 2 bases at V and 8 bases at J, with 18 bases in the middle. CDR1 and CDR2 (germline): MNHNS, SASEGT. The CDR3 spells CASSERVGLPGEKLFF. The DNA for the CDR3 is TGTGCCAGCAGTGAACGGGTGGGTCTCCCGGGAGAAAAACTGTTTTTT.

The chain carries TRBV27 and TRBJ2-1; 7 bases agree with TRBD1. The V and J ends lost 6 bases and 4 bases, in that order; junction bases with no gene match: 0. CDR3 length equals 12 residues. The germline V gene encodes CDR1 MNHEY and CDR2 SMNVEV (reference sequence). The CDR3 sequence: CASRTGYNEQFF. DNA for the CDR3: TGTGCCAGCAGGACAGGGTACAATGAGCAGTTCTTC.

The V and J genes are TRBV9 and TRBJ1-5; D gene ambiguous. V dropped 2 bases and J dropped 3 bases, with 12 bases sitting between them. The CDR3 totals 15 residues. The germline gives CDR1 SGDLS, CDR2 YYNGEE. The CDR3 protein is CASSVTSYPNQPQHF. Written as DNA, the CDR3 is TGTGCCAGCAGCGTCACAAGTTATCCCAATCAGCCCCAGCATTTT.